What follows describes a single T cell receptor (beta chain). The antigen is undetermined. The sample belongs to a study of T cells in Graves' hyperthyroidism and ophthalmopathy. Diagnosis rested on symptoms, serum thyroxine and TRAb, thyroid ultrasound, and orbital computed tomography. Amplification of TCR beta CDR3 regions was performed using RNA transcripts as template. With the HTBI primer set, the TCR CDR3 went through a first round of RT-PCR. TCRdb redid the calling of the multiplex PCR reads with MiXCR, one entry per CDR3 protein. The sample yields around 580,000 distinct CDR3 sequences, around 46% seen once. This CDR3 contains 16 residues. V lost 11 bases and J 5 bases, leaving 27 bases between the germline ends. From germline, CDR1 is SGHAT and CDR2 FQNNGV. The study, taken as a whole, reports: Through a model of 13 V-J features, ophthalmopathy was separated from stable hyperthyroidism.

The sequenced sample was peripheral blood or thyroid tissue (not recorded which). The V gene is TRBV11-2, the J gene TRBJ1-1; no firm D call. The source is a woman aged 18-35 years with Graves' hyperthyroidism. CDR3: CAWGILVGQRETEAFF. The CDR3 coding sequence is TGTGCCTGGGGTATTTTGGTGGGCCAACGGGAAACTGAAGCTTTCTTT.